The 14 T cell receptor beta chains listed next were all sequenced from one sample in a study of blood T cell repertoires in COVID-19. This table comes from immunoSEQ multiplex PCR, and its TCRdb copy is limited to in-frame clones, with some not included. The table has approximately 200,000 clones, approximately 81% seen once. Sequencing used peripheral blood. Source of these receptors: a person aged 70 to 85 with COVID-19, enrolled during active disease.

The V and J genes are TRBV6-6 and TRBJ2-1, with D tentatively TRBD2 (6 bases). The CDR3 contains 13 residues. The V and J ends lost 2 bases and 9 bases respectively, with 11 bases between them. The germline V gene has CDR1 MNHNY and CDR2 SVGAGI (reference sequence). CDR3 nucleotide sequence: TGTGCCAGCAGTTACCTAGCGAGGGGTGAGCAGTTCTTC. This sequence encodes CASSYLARGEQFF.

J is TRBJ1-1 and V is TRBV6-6; D is perhaps TRBD1 (5 bases). Germline-derived CDR1 and CDR2 are MNHNY and SVGAGI (reference sequence). The CDR3 contains 13 residues. Trimming removed 10 bases at V and 0 bases at J, with 12 bases between. The CDR3, as DNA: TGTGCCACAAAGGGGTCCGTGAACACTGAAGCTTTCTTT. Translated: CATKGSVNTEAFF.

V usage is TRBV6-5 and J usage is TRBJ2-7, with D tentatively TRBD1 (5 bases). Germline V gene data show CDR1 as MNHEY and CDR2 as SVGAGI. Trimming pared 1 base from V and 2 bases from J, leaving 9 bases between. This CDR3 has 14 residues. CDR3 DNA sequence: TGTGCCAGCAGTTACTTAGGGGAACCCTACGAGCAGTACTTC. Translating it yields CASSYLGEPYEQYF.

This clone appeared once. The chain uses TRBV29-1 and TRBJ2-3; 12 bases are shared with TRBD2. Trimming cost V 3 bases and J 4 bases; bases outside gene matches: 11. Germline CDR1 SQVTM, CDR2 ANQGSEA. CDR3 size: 17 residues. The DNA for the CDR3 is TGCAGCGTTGATCGACGCAGGACTAGCGGGACGTCAGATACGCAGTATTTT. It translates to CSVDRRRTSGTSDTQYF.

This clone was found many times. The gene calls are TRBV28 and TRBJ2-2, with D unclear. Germline CDR1 MDHEN, CDR2 SYDVKM. V was shortened by 11 bases and J by 5 bases, with 6 bases between the two germline ends. This CDR3 is 10 amino acids long. The CDR3: CASGTGELFF. Here the CDR3 DNA reads TGTGCCTCGGGTACCGGGGAGCTGTTTTTT.

The V gene is TRBV2, the J gene TRBJ1-4, with D maybe TRBD1 (6 bases). The CDR3 spans 12 residues. The V gene's germline CDR1 is SNHLY and CDR2 FYNNEI. V shed 6 bases and J shed 13 bases, with 15 bases lying between them. In DNA form, the CDR3 reads TGTGCCAGCAGAGCCACAGGGTCGGGACTGTTTTTT. This translates into CASRATGSGLFF.

The chain carries TRBV11-2 and TRBJ2-4; 9 bases are a match to TRBD2. CDR1 SGHAT and CDR2 FQNNGV come from the germline V gene. The ends lost 0 bases at V and 3 bases at J; junction bases unmatched: 3. This CDR3 is built from 16 residues. The DNA of the CDR3 is TGTGCCAGCAGCTTAGATCCACTAGCGGGCAAAAACATTCAGTACTTC. Protein sequence: CASSLDPLAGKNIQYF.

V gene TRBV3-1 (or the pseudogene TRBV3-2) combines with J gene TRBJ1-1; D ambiguous. Germline lookup yields CDR1 LGHDT and CDR2 YNNKEL (reference sequence). Trimming stripped 1 base from V and 4 bases from J, with 7 bases between. There are 13 residues in the CDR3. This CDR3 is CASSQVGGTEAFF. The CDR3 nucleotides are TGTGCCAGCAGCCAAGTGGGAGGCACTGAAGCTTTCTTT.

The chain is built from TRBV28 and TRBJ1-2; no clear D. V was pared by 3 bases and J by 4 bases, with 12 bases between. CDR1 MDHEN and CDR2 SYDVKM come from the germline V gene. The CDR3 is 14 amino acids. Here the CDR3 reads CASSLEGPVYGYTF. The CDR3 DNA follows: TGTGCCAGCAGTTTGGAGGGTCCGGTCTATGGCTACACCTTC.

This clone has more than one count but fewer than ten. The chain is built from TRBV28 and TRBJ1-1; D gene ambiguous. V gave up 5 bases and J gave up 6 bases, with 7 bases separating them. CDR1 MDHEN and CDR2 SYDVKM come from the germline V gene. This CDR3 has 11 amino acids. The CDR3 sequence: CASSEGAEAFF. CDR3 coding DNA: TGTGCCAGCAGTGAGGGAGCTGAAGCTTTCTTT.

A few counts support this clone. The V and J genes are TRBV5-1 and TRBJ2-5, with 8 bases that match TRBD2. V trimming: 3 bases; J trimming: 7 bases; junction bases outside the gene matches: 14. Germline V gene data show CDR1 as SGHRS and CDR2 as YFSETQ. This CDR3 comprises 16 residues. CDR3 residues: CASSSGGLATLGTQYF. The CDR3 DNA sequence: TGCGCCAGCAGCTCAGGAGGACTAGCCACACTGGGGACCCAGTACTTC.

The genes are TRBV4-1 and TRBJ1-6, with 10 bases identical to TRBD1. The CDR3 is 17 residues long. With V trimmed by 1 base and J by 5 bases, 5 bases remained unmatched. Germline assignment: CDR1 MGHRA and CDR2 YSYEKL. The CDR3 DNA reads TGCGCCAGCAGCCAAGTGGTCGGGACAGGGGATAATTCACCCCTCCACTTT. It is translated as CASSQVVGTGDNSPLHF.

The genes are TRBV5-4 and TRBJ1-2; TRBD1 might be the D (5 bases). The germline V gene has CDR1 SGHNT and CDR2 YYREEE (reference sequence). The CDR3 spans 14 residues. Trimming pared 0 bases from V and 0 bases from J, leaving 6 bases between. CDR3 sequence: CASSLGDSNYGYTF. The CDR3 DNA follows: TGTGCCAGCAGCTTGGGGGACTCTAACTATGGCTACACCTTC.

The J gene is TRBJ1-5, the V gene TRBV18, with 9 bases lining up with TRBD1. Germline loops: CDR1 KGHSH, CDR2 LQKENI. The ends lost 6 bases at V and 7 bases at J; junction bases unmatched: 10. The CDR3 has 15 residues. Here the CDR3 reads CASSSGTGQYQPQHF. DNA for the CDR3: TGTGCCAGCTCCTCCGGGACAGGGCAGTACCAGCCCCAGCATTTT.